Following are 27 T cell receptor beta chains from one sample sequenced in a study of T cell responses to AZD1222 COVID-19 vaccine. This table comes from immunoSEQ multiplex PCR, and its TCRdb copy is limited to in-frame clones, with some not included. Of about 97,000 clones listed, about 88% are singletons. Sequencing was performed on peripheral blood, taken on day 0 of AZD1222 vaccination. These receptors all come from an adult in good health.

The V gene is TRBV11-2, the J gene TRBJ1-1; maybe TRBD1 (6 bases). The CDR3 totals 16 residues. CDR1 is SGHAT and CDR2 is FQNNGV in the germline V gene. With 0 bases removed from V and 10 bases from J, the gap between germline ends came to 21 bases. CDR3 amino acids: CASSLDRGQTGLGAFF. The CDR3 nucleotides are TGTGCCAGCAGCTTAGATCGAGGACAGACCGGGTTGGGAGCTTTCTTT.

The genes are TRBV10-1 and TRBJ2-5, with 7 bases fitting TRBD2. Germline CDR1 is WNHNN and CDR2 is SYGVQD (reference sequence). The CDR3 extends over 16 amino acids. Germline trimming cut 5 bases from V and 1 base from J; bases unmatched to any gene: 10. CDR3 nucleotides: TGCGCCAGCAGTAAAGGGAGCGGGGCCTTCCAAGAGACCCAGTACTTC. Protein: CASSKGSGAFQETQYF.

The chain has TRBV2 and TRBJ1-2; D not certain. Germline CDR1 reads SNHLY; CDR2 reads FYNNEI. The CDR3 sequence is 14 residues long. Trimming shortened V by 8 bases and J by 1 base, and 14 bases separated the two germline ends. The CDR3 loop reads CASQFQIINYGYTF. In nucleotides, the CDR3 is TGTGCCAGCCAATTTCAGATCATTAACTATGGCTACACCTTC. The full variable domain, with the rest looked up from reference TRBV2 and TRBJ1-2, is EPEVTQTPSHQVTQMGQEVILRCVPISNHLYFYWYRQILGQKVEFLVSFYNNEISEKSEIFDDQFSVERPDGSNFTLKIRSTKLEDSAMYFCASQFQIINYGYTFGSGTRLTVV.

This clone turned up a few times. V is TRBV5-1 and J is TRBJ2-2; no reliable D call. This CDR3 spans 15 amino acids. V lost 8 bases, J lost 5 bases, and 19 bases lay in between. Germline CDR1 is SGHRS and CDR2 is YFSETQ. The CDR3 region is CARPITRRWTGELFF. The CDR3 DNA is TGCGCCAGACCTATAACTCGTCGTTGGACCGGGGAGCTGTTTTTT.

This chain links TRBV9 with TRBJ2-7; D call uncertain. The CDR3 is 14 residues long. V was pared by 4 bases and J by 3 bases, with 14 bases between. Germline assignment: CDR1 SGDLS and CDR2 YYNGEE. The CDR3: CASSPPSNNYEQYF. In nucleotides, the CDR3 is TGTGCCAGCAGCCCGCCCTCCAACAACTACGAGCAGTACTTC.

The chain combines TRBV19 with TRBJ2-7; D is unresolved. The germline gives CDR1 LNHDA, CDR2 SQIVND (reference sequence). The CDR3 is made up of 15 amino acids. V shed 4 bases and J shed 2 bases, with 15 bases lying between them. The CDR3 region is CASSNDWAATYEQYF. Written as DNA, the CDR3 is TGTGCCAGTAGTAATGATTGGGCAGCTACCTACGAGCAGTACTTC.

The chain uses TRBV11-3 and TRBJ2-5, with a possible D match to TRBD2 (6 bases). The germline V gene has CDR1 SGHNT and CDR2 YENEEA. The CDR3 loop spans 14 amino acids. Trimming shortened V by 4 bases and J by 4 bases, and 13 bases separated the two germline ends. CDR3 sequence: CASSSRRDLETQYF. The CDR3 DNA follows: TGTGCCAGCAGCTCTCGACGGGACTTAGAGACCCAGTACTTC.

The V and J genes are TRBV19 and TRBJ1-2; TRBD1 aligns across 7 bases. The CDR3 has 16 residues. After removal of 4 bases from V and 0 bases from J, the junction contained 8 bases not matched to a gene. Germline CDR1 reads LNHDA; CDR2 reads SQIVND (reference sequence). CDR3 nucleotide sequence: TGTGCCAGTAGTACTCCGTGGGACAGAACTAACTATGGCTACACCTTC. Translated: CASSTPWDRTNYGYTF.

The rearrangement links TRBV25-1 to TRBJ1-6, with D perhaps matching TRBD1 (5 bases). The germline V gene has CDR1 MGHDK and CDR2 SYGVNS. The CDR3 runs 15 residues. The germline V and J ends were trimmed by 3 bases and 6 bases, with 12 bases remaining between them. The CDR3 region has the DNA TGTGCCAGCAGTGACAACAGGCGGATTAATTCACCCCTCCACTTT. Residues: CASSDNRRINSPLHF.

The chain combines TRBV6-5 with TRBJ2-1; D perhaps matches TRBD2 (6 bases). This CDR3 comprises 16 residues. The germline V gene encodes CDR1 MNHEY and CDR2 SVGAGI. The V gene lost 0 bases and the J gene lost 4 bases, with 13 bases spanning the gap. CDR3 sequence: CASSYSLGEVYNEQFF. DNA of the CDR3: TGTGCCAGCAGTTACTCGCTAGGGGAGGTTTACAATGAGCAGTTCTTC.

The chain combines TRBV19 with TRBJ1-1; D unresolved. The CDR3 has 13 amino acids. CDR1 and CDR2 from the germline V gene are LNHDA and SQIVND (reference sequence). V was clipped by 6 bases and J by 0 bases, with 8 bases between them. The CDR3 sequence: CASRKGVNTEAFF. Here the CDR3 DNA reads TGTGCCAGTAGAAAGGGTGTGAACACTGAAGCTTTCTTT.

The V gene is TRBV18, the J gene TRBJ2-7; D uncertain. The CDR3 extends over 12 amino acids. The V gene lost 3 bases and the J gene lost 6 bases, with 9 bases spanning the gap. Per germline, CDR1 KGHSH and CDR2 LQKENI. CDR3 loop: CASSPRLAEQYF. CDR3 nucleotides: TGTGCCAGCTCACCTCGCTTGGCCGAGCAGTACTTC.

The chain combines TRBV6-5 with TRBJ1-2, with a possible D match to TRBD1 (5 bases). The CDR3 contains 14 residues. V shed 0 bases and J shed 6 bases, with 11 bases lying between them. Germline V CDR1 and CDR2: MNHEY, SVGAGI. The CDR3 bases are TGTGCCAGCAGTTACTCGGGACGGGGCGATGGCTACACCTTC. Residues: CASSYSGRGDGYTF.

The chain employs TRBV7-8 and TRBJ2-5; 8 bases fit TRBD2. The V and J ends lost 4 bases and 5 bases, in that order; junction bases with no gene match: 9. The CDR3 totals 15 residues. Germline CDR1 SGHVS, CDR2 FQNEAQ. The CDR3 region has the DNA TGTGCCAGCAGCTCCTCGGGGGGGCGGAGGGAGACCCAGTACTTC. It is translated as CASSSSGGRRETQYF.

Written as DNA, the CDR3 is TGTGCCAGTAGTACCCTTGGGACTCAGCCCCAGCATTTT. This gives the protein CASSTLGTQPQHF. The chain uses TRBV19 and TRBJ1-5; weak D call: TRBD1 (5 bases). Germline-derived CDR1 and CDR2 are LNHDA and SQIVND (reference sequence). Trimming removed 4 bases at V and 6 bases at J, with 10 bases between. The CDR3 spans 13 residues.

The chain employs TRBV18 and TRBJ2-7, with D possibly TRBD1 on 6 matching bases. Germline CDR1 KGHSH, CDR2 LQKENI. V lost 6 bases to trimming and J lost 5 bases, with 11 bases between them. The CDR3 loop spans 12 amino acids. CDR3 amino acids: CASSRNRDEQYF. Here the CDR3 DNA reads TGTGCCAGCTCGCGTAACAGGGACGAGCAGTACTTC.

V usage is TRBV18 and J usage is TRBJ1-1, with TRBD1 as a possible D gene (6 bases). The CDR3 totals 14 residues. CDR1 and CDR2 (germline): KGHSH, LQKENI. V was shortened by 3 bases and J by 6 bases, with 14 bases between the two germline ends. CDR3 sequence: CASSPAQGIAEAFF. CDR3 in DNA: TGTGCCAGCTCACCGGCTCAGGGGATTGCTGAAGCTTTCTTT.

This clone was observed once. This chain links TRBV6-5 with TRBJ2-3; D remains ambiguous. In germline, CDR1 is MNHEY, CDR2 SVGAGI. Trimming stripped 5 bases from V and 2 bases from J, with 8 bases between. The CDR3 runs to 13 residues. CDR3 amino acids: CASSRPHTDTQYF. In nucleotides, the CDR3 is TGTGCCAGCAGTCGACCGCACACAGATACGCAGTATTTT.

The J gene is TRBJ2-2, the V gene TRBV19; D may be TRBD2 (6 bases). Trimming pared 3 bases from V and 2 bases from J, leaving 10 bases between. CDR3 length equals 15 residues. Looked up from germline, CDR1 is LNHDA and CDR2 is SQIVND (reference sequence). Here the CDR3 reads CASSMKRANTGELFF. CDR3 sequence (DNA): TGTGCCAGTAGTATGAAGCGGGCAAACACCGGGGAGCTGTTTTTT. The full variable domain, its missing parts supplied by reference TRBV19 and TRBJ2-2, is DGGITQSPKYLFRKEGQNVTLSCEQNLNHDAMYWYRQDPGQGLRLIYYSQIVNDFQKGDIAEGYSVSREKKESFPLTVTSAQKNPTAFYLCASSMKRANTGELFFGEGSRLTVL.

For the CDR3, the DNA is TGTGCCAGCAGCGCTATGACAGGGCACGGAAACACCATATATTTT. Amino acids: CASSAMTGHGNTIYF. The chain carries TRBV9 and TRBJ1-3; 7 bases match TRBD1. Germline trimming cut 3 bases from V and 4 bases from J; bases unmatched to any gene: 7. The CDR3 has 15 amino acids. CDR1 and CDR2 (germline): SGDLS, YYNGEE.

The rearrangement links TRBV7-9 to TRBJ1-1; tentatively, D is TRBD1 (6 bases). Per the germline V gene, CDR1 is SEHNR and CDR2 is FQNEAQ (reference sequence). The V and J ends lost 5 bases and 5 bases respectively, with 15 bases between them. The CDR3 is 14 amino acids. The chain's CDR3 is CASSPTGLRTEAFF. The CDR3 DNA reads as TGTGCCAGCAGCCCAACAGGGTTAAGGACTGAAGCTTTCTTT.

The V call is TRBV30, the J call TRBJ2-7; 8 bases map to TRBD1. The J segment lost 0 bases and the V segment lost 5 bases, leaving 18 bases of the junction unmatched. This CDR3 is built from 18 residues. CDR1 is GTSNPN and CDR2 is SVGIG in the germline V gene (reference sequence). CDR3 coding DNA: TGTGCCTGGCGAGGGACCACCGTTGGGGACAGGTTCTCCTACGAGCAGTACTTC. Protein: CAWRGTTVGDRFSYEQYF.

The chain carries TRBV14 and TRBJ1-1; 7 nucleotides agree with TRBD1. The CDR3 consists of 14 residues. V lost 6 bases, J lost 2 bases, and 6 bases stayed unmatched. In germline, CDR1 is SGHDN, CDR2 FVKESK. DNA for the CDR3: TGTGCCAGCAGTCTAAGGACAGGAAACACTGAAGCTTTCTTT. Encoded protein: CASSLRTGNTEAFF.

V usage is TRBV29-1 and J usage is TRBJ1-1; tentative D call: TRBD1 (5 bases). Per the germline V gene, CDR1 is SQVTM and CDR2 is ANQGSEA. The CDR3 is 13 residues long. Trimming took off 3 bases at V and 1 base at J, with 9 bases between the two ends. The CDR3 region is CSVDPDKNTEAFF. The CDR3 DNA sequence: TGCAGCGTTGATCCGGACAAGAACACTGAAGCTTTCTTT.

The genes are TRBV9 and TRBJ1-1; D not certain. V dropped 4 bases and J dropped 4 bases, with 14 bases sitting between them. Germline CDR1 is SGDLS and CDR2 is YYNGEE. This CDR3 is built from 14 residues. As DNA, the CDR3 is TGTGCCAGCAGCCTAGATGCGGGTGGCACTGAAGCTTTCTTT. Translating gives CASSLDAGGTEAFF.

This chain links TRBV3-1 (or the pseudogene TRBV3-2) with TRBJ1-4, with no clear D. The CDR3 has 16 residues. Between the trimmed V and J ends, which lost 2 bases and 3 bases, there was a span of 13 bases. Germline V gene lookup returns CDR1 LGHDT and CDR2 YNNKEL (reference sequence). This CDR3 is CASSQRRHTPNEKLFF. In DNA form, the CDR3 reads TGTGCCAGCAGCCAACGCAGGCACACACCTAATGAAAAACTGTTTTTT.

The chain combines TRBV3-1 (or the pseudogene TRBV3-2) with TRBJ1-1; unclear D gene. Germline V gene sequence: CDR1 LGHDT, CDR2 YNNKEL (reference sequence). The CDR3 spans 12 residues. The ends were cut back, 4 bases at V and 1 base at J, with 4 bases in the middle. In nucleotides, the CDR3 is TGTGCCAGCAGCCCCAGGAACACTGAAGCTTTCTTT. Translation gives CASSPRNTEAFF.